This entry lists 29 T cell receptor beta chains sequenced from one sample in a study of blood T cell repertoires in COVID-19. Sequenced by immunoSEQ multiplex PCR; TCRdb stores in-frame clones only, minus some. Of just over 650,000 clones detected, 75% to 90% appear once; the ten largest clones hold over 0.2%. Source material: peripheral blood. The receptors derive from a woman younger than 30 with acute or convalescent COVID-19.

This sequence joins TRBV4-2 and TRBJ1-1; D is undetermined. The CDR3 length is 15 residues. The V gene's germline CDR1 is LGHNA and CDR2 YNFKEQ. V dropped 3 bases and J dropped 3 bases, with 14 bases sitting between them. The CDR3 spells CASSQSRRRDTEAFF. The CDR3 nucleotides are TGTGCCAGCAGCCAGTCCAGGAGGCGGGACACTGAAGCTTTCTTT.

V and J are TRBV3-1 (or the pseudogene TRBV3-2) and TRBJ2-1; 7 bases agree with TRBD2. The junction had 14 bases not matched to a gene; V was cut back by 4 bases and J by 8 bases. The CDR3 is 16 amino acids. Germline values: CDR1 LGHDT, CDR2 YNNKEL (reference sequence). CDR3 sequence reads: CASSLLRGGGRDEQFF. CDR3 DNA: TGTGCCAGCAGCCTCCTTAGGGGCGGGGGAAGGGATGAGCAGTTCTTC.

Only one count was recorded for this clone. The J gene is TRBJ1-1, the V gene TRBV12-5; possibly TRBD1 for D (5 bases). The CDR3 spans 12 residues. Trimming left V 6 bases short and J 10 bases short, with 15 bases between. The germline V gene encodes CDR1 LGHNT and CDR2 FRNRAP. DNA of the CDR3: TGTGCTAGTGGATCGGAGGGGCGGGTAGCTTTCTTT. Encoded protein: CASGSEGRVAFF.

The chain uses TRBV12-3 or TRBV12-4 and TRBJ1-6; unclear D gene. The germline V and J ends were trimmed by 3 bases and 10 bases, with 7 bases remaining between them. The length of the CDR3 is 12 residues. The CDR3 DNA reads TGTGCCAGCAGTTTCCCTAACTCACCCCTCCACTTT. This gives the protein CASSFPNSPLHF.

CDR3 in DNA: TGCGCCAGCAGCTTGGGGACAGGGGATCCCCGCAATCAGCCCCAGCATTTT. The encoded protein is CASSLGTGDPRNQPQHF. V gene TRBV5-1 combines with J gene TRBJ1-5; 9 positions match TRBD1. CDR3 length equals 17 residues. J gave up 2 bases and V 0 bases, and 6 bases lay outside the gene matches. Germline V CDR1 and CDR2: SGHRS, YFSETQ.

J is TRBJ2-3 and V is TRBV4-1, with TRBD1 as a possible D gene (5 bases). There are 15 residues in the CDR3. Trimming took 1 base from V and 0 from J, leaving 8 bases between them. Per the germline V gene, CDR1 is MGHRA and CDR2 is YSYEKL. The DNA of the CDR3 is TGCGCCAGCAGCCAAGTCCGGACAAGCACAGATACGCAGTATTTT. Residues: CASSQVRTSTDTQYF.

This chain joins TRBV19 and TRBJ1-1; D not certain. CDR1 and CDR2 from the germline V gene are LNHDA and SQIVND (reference sequence). The CDR3 consists of 14 residues. Trimming left V 4 bases short and J 2 bases short, with 11 bases between. Here the CDR3 DNA reads TGTGCCAGTAGTAACTCCGCCATCAACACTGAAGCTTTCTTT. As protein: CASSNSAINTEAFF.

The rearrangement joins TRBV7-2 to TRBJ2-7, with 13 bases fitting TRBD2. Germline CDR1 reads SGHTA; CDR2 reads FQGNSA. This CDR3 has 17 residues. J gave up 8 bases and V 4 bases, and 14 bases lay outside the gene matches. Here the CDR3 DNA reads TGTGCCAGCAGCTCCCTACCCCGTACTAGCGGGGGGGCCCAGCAGTACTTC. It codes for CASSSLPRTSGGAQQYF.

The chain carries TRBV27 and TRBJ1-2; TRBD1 agrees at 7 bases. Germline V gene data show CDR1 as MNHEY and CDR2 as SMNVEV (reference sequence). The CDR3 is made up of 14 amino acids. The V segment lost 2 bases and the J segment 3 bases; nucleotides outside the gene matches: 3. This CDR3 is CASSLRQGDYGYTF. In DNA form, the CDR3 reads TGTGCCAGCAGTTTACGGCAGGGGGACTATGGCTACACCTTC.

The chain links TRBV7-2 to TRBJ2-3; D possibly corresponds to TRBD2 (6 bases). Trimming shortened V by 5 bases and J by 4 bases, and 13 bases separated the two germline ends. This CDR3 spans 14 amino acids. Germline CDR1 reads SGHTA; CDR2 reads FQGNSA. CDR3 sequence reads: CASSPRLVPDTQYF. CDR3 coding DNA: TGTGCCAGCAGCCCTCGACTAGTCCCAGATACGCAGTATTTT.

This sequence joins TRBV12-5 and TRBJ2-7; perhaps TRBD2 as D (6 bases). This CDR3 has 16 residues. The germline gives CDR1 LGHNT, CDR2 FRNRAP. V lost 0 bases and J 4 bases, leaving 16 bases between the germline ends. The CDR3 here is CASGLVIGTLGYEQYF. CDR3 nucleotides: TGTGCTAGTGGTTTGGTAATCGGGACTCTGGGATACGAGCAGTACTTC.

V gene TRBV25-1 combines with J gene TRBJ1-3; D unclear. Between the trimmed V and J ends, which lost 2 bases and 3 bases, there was a span of 8 bases. CDR1 and CDR2 from the germline V gene are MGHDK and SYGVNS. This CDR3 has 14 amino acids. The CDR3 loop reads CASSENGVGNTIYF. CDR3 in DNA: TGTGCCAGCAGTGAAAACGGGGTTGGAAACACCATATATTTT. Complete variable domain (other parts from reference TRBV25-1 and TRBJ1-3): EADIYQTPRYLVIGTGKKITLECSQTMGHDKMYWYQQDPGMELHLIHYSYGVNSTEKGDLSSESTVSRIRTEHFPLTLESARPSHTSQYLCASSENGVGNTIYFGEGSWLTVV.

V usage is TRBV5-4 and J usage is TRBJ1-4; no clear D gene. The V gene's germline CDR1 is SGHNT and CDR2 YYREEE (reference sequence). The CDR3 spans 15 residues. The V end lost 5 bases, the J end lost 5 bases, and 16 bases lay between the germline ends. The CDR3 loop reads CASRDEGQGNEKLFF. DNA of the CDR3: TGTGCCAGCAGGGACGAGGGCCAAGGGAATGAAAAACTGTTTTTT.

The V call is TRBV7-2, the J call TRBJ2-1, with D possibly matching TRBD1 (5 bases). Trimming left V 0 bases short and J 10 bases short, with 7 bases between. The V gene's germline CDR1 is SGHTA and CDR2 FQGNSA. The CDR3 loop spans 12 amino acids. The CDR3 region has the DNA TGTGCCAGCAGCTTAGCGGGGCGGGAGCAGTTCTTC. It is translated as CASSLAGREQFF.

The chain joins TRBV7-8 to TRBJ2-2; D may be TRBD2 (5 bases). The germline V and J ends were trimmed by 0 bases and 4 bases, with 15 bases remaining between them. The CDR3 contains 17 residues. Germline lookup yields CDR1 SGHVS and CDR2 FQNEAQ. CDR3 sequence reads: CASSLAWVRGSTGELFF. CDR3 bases: TGTGCCAGCAGCTTAGCGTGGGTTCGGGGTTCCACCGGGGAGCTGTTTTTT. Looking up the rest from reference TRBV7-8 and TRBJ2-2 gives the full variable domain: GAGVSQSPRYKVAKRGQDVALRCDPISGHVSLFWYQQALGQGPEFLTYFQNEAQLDKSGLPSDRFFAERPEGSVSTLKIQRTQQEDSAVYLCASSLAWVRGSTGELFFGEGSRLTVL.

The chain employs TRBV21-1 and TRBJ2-4; no DNA check was done on the table's D call, TRBD1. TRBV21-1 is a listed pseudogene. The CDR3 is 18 residues long. CDR3 region: CASSKPGRGQGAKNIQYF. Written as DNA, the CDR3 is TGTGCCAGCAGCAAACCCGGGCGGGGACAGGGGGCCAAAAACATTCAGTACTTC.

The rearrangement links TRBV4-2 to TRBJ1-5; D unresolved. Germline lookup yields CDR1 LGHNA and CDR2 YNFKEQ. V lost 3 bases, J lost 2 bases, and 14 bases lay in between. CDR3 length: 16 amino acids. The DNA of the CDR3 is TGTGCCAGCAGCCACGATGACTCGAGGGGCAATCAGCCCCAGCATTTT. As protein: CASSHDDSRGNQPQHF.

Here the CDR3 reads CASWTSSGATGELFF. CDR3 nucleotide sequence: TGTGCCAGCTGGACCTCTAGCGGTGCCACCGGGGAGCTGTTTTTT. The V gene is TRBV28, the J gene TRBJ2-2; 7 nucleotides agree with TRBD2. The J segment lost 4 bases and the V segment lost 8 bases, leaving 10 bases of the junction unmatched. CDR3 size: 15 residues. In germline, CDR1 is MDHEN, CDR2 SYDVKM. The full variable domain, completed using reference TRBV28 and TRBJ2-2, is DVKVTQSSRYLVKRTGEKVFLECVQDMDHENMFWYRQDPGLGLRLIYFSYDVKMKEKGDIPEGYSVSREKKERFSLILESASTNQTSMYLCASWTSSGATGELFFGEGSRLTVL.

This clone occurred a few times. The chain is built from TRBV25-1 and TRBJ2-3; maybe TRBD1 (6 bases). V was cut by 10 bases and J by 3 bases, with 11 bases left in between. The CDR3 loop spans 12 amino acids. CDR1 is MGHDK, CDR2 SYGVNS, per germline. This CDR3 reads CATGQRTDTQYF. Written as DNA, the CDR3 is TGTGCCACAGGACAGAGAACAGATACGCAGTATTTT.

The CDR3 DNA reads as TGTGCCACCAGTGATGGGACAAGTGGCTACACCTTC. This translates into CATSDGTSGYTF. This rearrangement joins TRBV24-1 to TRBJ1-2; D perhaps matches TRBD1 (6 bases). Germline-derived CDR1 and CDR2 are KGHDR and SFDVKD. V lost 3 bases, J lost 7 bases, and 8 bases lay in between. The CDR3 is 12 amino acids.

This chain connects TRBV4-1 to TRBJ2-7; TRBD2 aligns across 11 bases. V was pared by 3 bases and J by 4 bases, with 5 bases of the junction left unmatched. This CDR3 is 15 amino acids long. Germline V gives CDR1 MGHRA, CDR2 YSYEKL. The CDR3 protein is CASSQETSGVYEQYF. In nucleotides, the CDR3 is TGCGCCAGCAGCCAGGAGACTAGCGGGGTTTACGAGCAGTACTTC.

In this sample, this clone turned up once. CDR3 loop: CASSPRDRGGNQPQHF. The CDR3 DNA reads TGTGCCAGTAGTCCCCGGGACAGGGGTGGCAATCAGCCCCAGCATTTT. The chain is built from TRBV19 and TRBJ1-5; 10 nucleotides agree with TRBD1. From germline, CDR1 is LNHDA and CDR2 SQIVND (reference sequence). The CDR3 runs 16 residues. The ends lost 5 bases at V and 2 bases at J; junction bases unmatched: 6.

The chain has TRBV19 and TRBJ1-1; 9 nucleotides line up with TRBD1. Germline V lookup: CDR1 LNHDA, CDR2 SQIVND (reference sequence). This CDR3 is 18 amino acids long. V shed 5 bases and J 2 bases; nucleotides not matched to a gene: 15. The CDR3 here is CASSLSRDRVRYNTEAFF. The CDR3 nucleotides read TGTGCCAGTAGTCTATCCCGGGACAGGGTAAGATACAACACTGAAGCTTTCTTT.

This rearrangement joins TRBV19 to TRBJ1-2, with 9 bases matching TRBD1. V was clipped by 1 base and J by 5 bases; unmatched bases: 2. This CDR3 region has 14 residues. Germline CDR1 is LNHDA and CDR2 is SQIVND (reference sequence). The CDR3 is CASSIGQGGYGYTF. As DNA, the CDR3 is TGTGCCAGTAGTATAGGACAGGGGGGATATGGCTACACCTTC.

This chain links TRBV2 with TRBJ1-1; D is unresolved. The CDR3 loop spans 15 amino acids. V was clipped by 2 bases and J by 1 base, with 11 bases between them. The V gene's germline CDR1 is SNHLY and CDR2 FYNNEI. The CDR3 loop reads CASSEHRISNTEAFF. CDR3 bases: TGTGCCAGCAGTGAACACAGAATATCGAACACTGAAGCTTTCTTT.

This rearrangement joins TRBV5-6 to TRBJ1-1; D is unresolved. Germline values: CDR1 SGHDT, CDR2 YYEEEE. This CDR3 has 14 residues. V was clipped by 1 base and J by 3 bases, with 10 bases between them. As DNA, the CDR3 is TGTGCCAGCAGCTTGCGTGGCCAAGACACTGAAGCTTTCTTT. This sequence encodes CASSLRGQDTEAFF.

The rearrangement uses TRBV28 and TRBJ1-1; TRBD1 might be the D (5 bases). The germline V and J ends were trimmed by 6 bases and 0 bases, with 11 bases remaining between them. This CDR3 region has 14 residues. CDR1 is MDHEN, CDR2 SYDVKM, per germline. The CDR3, as DNA: TGTGCCAGCAGGACGGGGGGGGTGAACACTGAAGCTTTCTTT. Amino acid sequence: CASRTGGVNTEAFF. Supplemented by reference TRBV28 and TRBJ1-1, the full variable domain reads DVKVTQSSRYLVKRTGEKVFLECVQDMDHENMFWYRQDPGLGLRLIYFSYDVKMKEKGDIPEGYSVSREKKERFSLILESASTNQTSMYLCASRTGGVNTEAFFGQGTRLTVV.

The J gene is TRBJ2-3, the V gene TRBV2; tentative D call: TRBD2 (7 bases). Germline lookup yields CDR1 SNHLY and CDR2 FYNNEI. Trimming took off 2 bases at V and 4 bases at J, with 16 bases between the two ends. The CDR3 has 16 amino acids. Written as DNA, the CDR3 is TGTGCCAGCAGTGAAAGGGAGGGGGGCTTGGCAGATACGCAGTATTTT. Translation: CASSEREGGLADTQYF.

This chain uses TRBV24-1 with TRBJ2-7; 9 nucleotides match TRBD1. This CDR3 has 15 residues. V was clipped by 6 bases and J by 1 base; unmatched bases: 6. CDR1 and CDR2 from the germline V gene are KGHDR and SFDVKD. CDR3 sequence reads: CATSNSGTGSYEQYF. For the CDR3, the DNA is TGTGCCACCAGTAACTCCGGGACAGGGTCCTACGAGCAGTACTTC.